The 21 T cell receptor beta chains in this list originate from one sample, sequenced in a study of T cells in Graves' hyperthyroidism and ophthalmopathy. What was amplified from RNA transcripts were TCR beta CDR3 regions. TCR CDR3 underwent first-round RT-PCR with the HTBI primer set. Via MiXCR, TCRdb re-called the multiplex PCR reads, giving one row per CDR3 protein. Altogether over 650,000 distinct CDR3 sequences are present, around 15% being singletons, with the ten largest covering under 10%. Sequencing was done on a sample of blood. The receptors shown here come from a man aged 18 to 30 with Graves' hyperthyroidism.

This clonotype was observed many times. The V and J genes are TRBV28 and TRBJ1-1; weak D call: TRBD1 (5 bases). The V gene lost 3 bases and the J gene lost 4 bases, with 15 bases spanning the gap. This CDR3 spans 15 amino acids. The germline V gene has CDR1 MDHEN and CDR2 SYDVKM. CDR3 sequence (DNA): TGTGCCAGCAGTTTCGGTACAGGCCTTGGCACTGAAGCTTTCTTT. Protein product: CASSFGTGLGTEAFF.

This clonotype was recorded at least ten times. CDR3 amino acids: CASSHLQGRGETQYF. CDR3 coding DNA: TGTGCCAGCAGTCACCTACAGGGGCGCGGGGAGACCCAGTACTTC. The chain combines TRBV6-2 or TRBV6-3 with TRBJ2-5; TRBD1 matches at 7 bases. The length of the CDR3 is 15 residues. With 5 bases clipped from V and 5 bases from J, the junction kept 11 bases outside the gene matches. Per the germline V gene, CDR1 is MNHEY and CDR2 is SVGEGT.

The V gene is TRBV28, the J gene TRBJ2-7, with a tentative D call TRBD1 (5 bases). Trimming stripped 6 bases from V and 3 bases from J, with 9 bases between. This CDR3 is built from 12 residues. Per germline, CDR1 MDHEN and CDR2 SYDVKM. The CDR3 nucleotides read TGTGCCAGCAGGTTTGACAGCTACGAGCAGTACTTC. This gives the protein CASRFDSYEQYF. The entire variable domain, with the rest obtained from reference TRBV28 and TRBJ2-7, is as follows: DVKVTQSSRYLVKRTGEKVFLECVQDMDHENMFWYRQDPGLGLRLIYFSYDVKMKEKGDIPEGYSVSREKKERFSLILESASTNQTSMYLCASRFDSYEQYFGPGTRLTVT.

This clonotype showed up just a few times. V is TRBV28 and J is TRBJ1-4, with no clear D. CDR3 length equals 13 residues. Between the trimmed V and J ends, which lost 8 bases and 6 bases, there was a span of 13 bases. The germline gives CDR1 MDHEN, CDR2 SYDVKM. The CDR3 loop is CASAVGQDEKLFF. In nucleotides, the CDR3 is TGTGCCAGCGCAGTAGGGCAGGATGAAAAACTGTTTTTT.

This clonotype has ten or more counts. The rearrangement joins TRBV2 to TRBJ2-5, with D maybe TRBD2 (5 bases). The germline CDR1 and CDR2 sequences are SNHLY and FYNNEI. The germline V and J ends were trimmed by 1 base and 0 bases, with 12 bases remaining between them. The CDR3 is 16 residues long. The CDR3 region is CASSEGLEGDQETQYF. As DNA, the CDR3 is TGTGCCAGCAGTGAAGGTCTAGAGGGCGACCAAGAGACCCAGTACTTC.

This clonotype occurred many times. The rearrangement joins TRBV6-2 or TRBV6-3 to TRBJ2-5; D is unclear. Germline CDR1 and CDR2: MNHEY and SVGEGT. This CDR3 region has 12 residues. V lost 10 bases and J 4 bases, leaving 13 bases between the germline ends. CDR3 DNA sequence: TGTGCCACGGCTCCCTGGGGAGAGACCCAGTACTTC. Residues: CATAPWGETQYF.

The CDR3 loop reads CASSARDRANYGYTF. CDR3 bases: TGTGCCAGCAGCGCCCGGGACAGAGCTAACTATGGCTACACCTTC. The chain has TRBV13 and TRBJ1-2; 7 bases are shared with TRBD1. Germline values: CDR1 PRHDT, CDR2 FYEKMQ (reference sequence). CDR3 length: 15 residues. Losses at the gene ends were 5 bases for V and 0 bases for J; bases not matched to a gene: 6.

In regard to this clonotype: Germline and junction disagree at one end, which may indicate a read error. V is TRBV2 and J is TRBJ2-3, with TRBD1 as a possible D gene (6 bases). Germline V lookup: CDR1 SNHLY, CDR2 FYNNEI. The CDR3 contains 13 residues. The CDR3 spells CASKVGGRDSQYF. CDR3 DNA sequence: TGTGCCAGCAAAGTAGGGGGAAGAGATTCGCAGTATTTT.

This clonotype was detected ten times or more. V is TRBV18 and J is TRBJ2-3; no definite D call. With 3 bases removed from V and 3 bases from J, the gap between germline ends came to 7 bases. The CDR3 has 13 amino acids. Per germline, CDR1 KGHSH and CDR2 LQKENI. DNA for the CDR3: TGTGCCAGCTCACCTACGAGTACAGATACGCAGTATTTT. The encoded protein is CASSPTSTDTQYF.

V is TRBV7-3 and J is TRBJ1-6; a weak D match, TRBD1 (6 bases). The CDR3 is made up of 14 amino acids. V was pared by 5 bases and J by 10 bases, with 15 bases between. CDR1 and CDR2 (germline): SGHTA, FQGTGA. The chain's CDR3 is CASSPQGGTSPLHF. For the CDR3, the DNA is TGTGCCAGCAGCCCACAGGGAGGTACGTCACCCCTCCACTTT.

The rearrangement uses TRBV27 and TRBJ2-2; TRBD1 is a possible D gene (6 bases). In germline, CDR1 is MNHEY, CDR2 SMNVEV (reference sequence). V lost 4 bases and J lost 6, with 18 bases in between. The CDR3 spans 16 residues. The CDR3 DNA sequence: TGTGCCAGCAGTTCCCCCGGGACACAAGGGGCCGGGGAGCTGTTTTTT. Its translation is CASSSPGTQGAGELFF.

As for this clonotype: A junction end diverges from the germline sequence, so it may reflect a read error. The chain carries TRBV29-1 and TRBJ1-1; TRBD1 agrees at 7 bases. CDR3 length equals 15 residues. Germline CDR1 SQVTM, CDR2 ANQGSEA. DNA for the CDR3: TGCAGCGTCGATCTCGGGGGCAGGGGGGACACTGGAGCTTTCTTT. Translated, it gives CSVDLGGRGDTGAFF.

The rearrangement links TRBV15 to TRBJ2-1, with TRBD2 identical over 10 bases. J was trimmed by 3 bases and V by 2 bases; bases with no gene match: 4. The CDR3 length is 16 residues. In germline, CDR1 is LNHNV, CDR2 YYDKDF (reference sequence). The CDR3 DNA reads TGTGCCACCAGCAGACTAGCGGGAGCTTTCTACAATGAGCAGTTCTTC. Its protein is CATSRLAGAFYNEQFF.

The table lists this clonotype with a count of one. The chain is built from TRBV9 and TRBJ2-2; 7 positions agree with TRBD2. Per the germline V gene, CDR1 is SGDLS and CDR2 is YYNGEE. The CDR3 runs to 15 residues. J lost 8 bases, V lost 3 bases, and 10 bases had no gene match. The CDR3, as DNA: TGTGCCAGCAGCGGCGGGAGAGCCCCGGATGGGGAGCTGTTTTTT. Its translation is CASSGGRAPDGELFF.

This clonotype appeared a few times. The chain combines TRBV5-1 with TRBJ2-3; 12 bases fit TRBD2. V was clipped by 4 bases and J by 2 bases; unmatched bases: 2. This CDR3 is 15 amino acids long. Per the germline V gene, CDR1 is SGHRS and CDR2 is YFSETQ. This CDR3 reads CASSGLAGFTDTQYF. The CDR3, as DNA: TGCGCCAGCAGCGGACTAGCGGGGTTCACAGATACGCAGTATTTT.

There are many counts of this clonotype. V usage is TRBV30 and J usage is TRBJ1-1; D gene ambiguous. V dropped 5 bases and J dropped 6 bases, with 19 bases sitting between them. Germline lookup yields CDR1 GTSNPN and CDR2 SVGIG (reference sequence). The CDR3 length is 14 residues. CDR3 nucleotide sequence: TGTGCCTGGGAAGGGTGGGAAGGGAAGGCTGAAGCTTTCTTT. Amino acids: CAWEGWEGKAEAFF.

The genes are TRBV12-3 or TRBV12-4 and TRBJ2-3; D is unresolved. V shed 3 bases and J shed 3 bases, with 7 bases lying between them. The length of the CDR3 is 13 residues. The CDR3 region is CASSFRWTDTQYF. CDR3 DNA: TGTGCCAGCAGTTTTAGATGGACAGATACGCAGTATTTT.

This chain's CDR3 is CASSAWTSGAFVWETQYF. The CDR3, as DNA: TGTGCCAGCAGCGCCTGGACTAGCGGAGCCTTTGTATGGGAGACCCAGTACTTC. V usage is TRBV5-5 and J usage is TRBJ2-5, with 10 bases that match TRBD2. The ends lost 4 bases at V and 5 bases at J; junction bases unmatched: 17. Germline CDR1 is SGHKS and CDR2 is YYEKEE (reference sequence). The length of the CDR3 is 18 residues.

In regard to this clonotype: This may stem from a read error, because a much larger clone lies one nucleotide away. The chain has TRBV6-1 and TRBJ2-1, with TRBD2 identical over 7 bases. CDR3 size: 15 residues. V shed 10 bases and J 2 bases; nucleotides not matched to a gene: 11. In germline, CDR1 is MNHNS, CDR2 SASEGT. The CDR3 region has the DNA TGTGCCACCAGGGAGGGACGGGAAGCCTACAATGAGCAGTTCTTC. This codes for CATREGREAYNEQFF.

The chain links TRBV28 to TRBJ2-4, with D possibly being TRBD1 (6 bases). Germline CDR1 reads MDHEN; CDR2 reads SYDVKM. Trimming removed 10 bases at V and 8 bases at J, with 18 bases between. CDR3 length: 13 residues. The CDR3 protein is CATKGVGRDIQYF. CDR3 coding DNA: TGTGCCACTAAGGGGGTCGGTAGGGACATTCAGTACTTC.

Concerning this clonotype: Given a much more abundant clone one base away, this may be a read error. The genes are TRBV20-1 and TRBJ2-7; D ambiguous. CDR1 and CDR2 (germline): DFQATT, SNEGSKA (reference sequence). Between the trimmed V and J ends, which lost 2 bases and 2 bases, there was a span of 10 bases. The CDR3 covers 13 residues. The CDR3 nucleotides read TGCAGTGCTAGAAATACGAGCGCCTACGAGCAGTACTTC. Its protein is CSARNTSAYEQYF.